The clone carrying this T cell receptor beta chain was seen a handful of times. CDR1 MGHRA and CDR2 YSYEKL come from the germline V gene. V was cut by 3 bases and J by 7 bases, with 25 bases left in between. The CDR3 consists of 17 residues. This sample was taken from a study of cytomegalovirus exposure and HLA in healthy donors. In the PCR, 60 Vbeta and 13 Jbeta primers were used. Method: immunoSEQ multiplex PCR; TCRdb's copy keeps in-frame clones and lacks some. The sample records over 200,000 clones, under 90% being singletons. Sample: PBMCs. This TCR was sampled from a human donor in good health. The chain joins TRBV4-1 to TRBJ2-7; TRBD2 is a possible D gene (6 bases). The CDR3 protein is CASSHEFGDSPRMEQYF. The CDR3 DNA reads TGCGCCAGCAGCCATGAGTTCGGGGACTCCCCGAGGATGGAGCAGTACTTC.